This entry lists 26 T cell receptor beta chains sequenced from one sample in a study of cytomegalovirus exposure and HLA in healthy donors. The PCR contained 60 Vbeta and 13 Jbeta primers. Repertoires were generated with immunoSEQ multiplex PCR, while TCRdb's copy carries only in-frame clones and drops some. This table has over 150,000 clones, 80% appearing once. The sample was PBMCs. The receptor set was obtained from a man between 25 and 39 years old in good health and CMV-seropositive.

The CDR3 DNA is TGTGCCAGCACCGAAGCGGGTCTAGCGGGTCGGGGGTGGGGAACCCAGTACTTC. This encodes CASTEAGLAGRGWGTQYF. The genes are TRBV28 and TRBJ2-5; 8 nucleotides align to TRBD2. This CDR3 is built from 18 residues. The V gene's germline CDR1 is MDHEN and CDR2 SYDVKM. V dropped 7 bases and J dropped 8; count of bases not matched to a gene: 24.

The chain joins TRBV10-2 to TRBJ2-5, with 12 bases identical to TRBD2. The CDR3 is 15 residues long. The V segment lost 8 bases and the J segment 4 bases; nucleotides outside the gene matches: 8. From germline, CDR1 is WSHSY and CDR2 SAAADI. The CDR3 reads CASSPPGLAGETQYF. The CDR3 region has the DNA TGCGCCAGCTCTCCCCCGGGACTAGCGGGAGAGACCCAGTACTTC.

The sample holds a few counts of this clone. The chain combines TRBV20-1 with TRBJ2-7; D may be TRBD2 (5 bases). The CDR3 is made up of 11 amino acids. The germline CDR1 and CDR2 sequences are DFQATT and SNEGSKA (reference sequence). The V end was cut by 5 bases, the J end by 7 bases, with 12 bases between. The CDR3 DNA follows: TGCAGTGCTCCGAGGGTCAGAGAGCAGTACTTC. This codes for CSAPRVREQYF.

CDR3 DNA sequence: TGTGCCAGCAGCCAAGATGTTACGGGATCCACAGATACGCAGTATTTT. It encodes CASSQDVTGSTDTQYF. V gene TRBV4-2 combines with J gene TRBJ2-3; D is perhaps TRBD2 (5 bases). Trimming cost V 0 bases and J 2 bases, with 12 bases left between them. The CDR3 contains 16 residues. Germline values: CDR1 LGHNA, CDR2 YNFKEQ.

This rearrangement joins TRBV7-3 to TRBJ2-1; a possible D gene is TRBD2 (7 bases). This CDR3 region has 15 residues. The V and J ends lost 3 bases and 3 bases respectively, with 12 bases between them. CDR1 and CDR2 from the germline V gene are SGHTA and FQGTGA. The CDR3 region has the DNA TGTGCCAGCAGCTTTCGCGGGGGCCTCTACAATGAGCAGTTCTTC. It encodes CASSFRGGLYNEQFF.

For this clone: This CDR3 is also generated by other DNA sequences in the sample. This chain links TRBV4-2 with TRBJ2-5, with a tentative D call TRBD2 (6 bases). The ends were cut back, 0 bases at V and 5 bases at J, with 16 bases in the middle. The CDR3 totals 16 residues. Germline assignment: CDR1 LGHNA and CDR2 YNFKEQ. The CDR3 DNA sequence: TGTGCCAGCAGCCAAGAAGGCTGGGAGGTTGGGGAGACCCAGTACTTC. Protein sequence: CASSQEGWEVGETQYF.

The chain couples TRBV29-1 to TRBJ2-5, with no clear D. The J call is uncertain, as TRBJ2-7 better fits the DNA end. Germline loops: CDR1 SQVTM, CDR2 ANQGSEA. The CDR3 runs to 11 residues. The CDR3 DNA reads TGCAGCGTTTATGTAGCCTACGAGCAGTACTTC. This translates into CSVYVAYEQYF.

This chain uses TRBV7-2 with TRBJ2-2; a weak D match, TRBD2 (6 bases). This CDR3 is 15 amino acids long. V lost 5 bases and J lost 1, with 11 bases in between. CDR1 and CDR2 from the germline V gene are SGHTA and FQGNSA. CDR3 region: CASSLGDLNTGELFF. CDR3 nucleotide sequence: TGTGCCAGCAGCCTAGGGGACTTGAACACCGGGGAGCTGTTTTTT.

This clone is a singleton in its sample. This chain uses TRBV19 with TRBJ1-5, with 11 bases matching TRBD1. Germline trimming cut 5 bases from V and 5 bases from J; bases unmatched to any gene: 5. This CDR3 comprises 15 residues. Germline CDR1 LNHDA, CDR2 SQIVND (reference sequence). The CDR3 reads CASSPRDRGDQPQHF. CDR3 in DNA: TGTGCCAGTAGTCCTCGGGACAGGGGGGATCAGCCCCAGCATTTT.

The chain links TRBV19 to TRBJ2-1, with D perhaps matching TRBD2 (5 bases). The CDR3 loop spans 16 amino acids. CDR1 and CDR2 from the germline V gene are LNHDA and SQIVND (reference sequence). Trimming shortened V by 5 bases and J by 3 bases, and 17 bases separated the two germline ends. CDR3 nucleotides: TGTGCCAGTAGTTCCCGGACGAGCGGCGGCTACAATGAGCAGTTCTTC. It specifies CASSSRTSGGYNEQFF.

The CDR3 reads CASSHRPRPGETQYF. The DNA for the CDR3 is TGTGCCAGCAGTCATCGGCCCCGCCCGGGAGAGACCCAGTACTTC. This chain links TRBV28 with TRBJ2-5; D is undetermined. V dropped 5 bases and J dropped 4 bases, with 17 bases sitting between them. The V gene's germline CDR1 is MDHEN and CDR2 SYDVKM. The CDR3 loop spans 15 amino acids.

The chain carries TRBV7-9 and TRBJ1-6; D unresolved. Trimming pared 1 base from V and 7 bases from J, leaving 11 bases between. CDR3 length equals 15 residues. Germline V gene sequence: CDR1 SEHNR, CDR2 FQNEAQ (reference sequence). Written as DNA, the CDR3 is TGTGCCAGCAGCTTAGTTATGTCGGGGAATTCACCCCTCCACTTT. Its translation: CASSLVMSGNSPLHF.

V gene TRBV7-9 combines with J gene TRBJ2-2, with D hard to call. The V end was cut by 1 base, the J end by 6 bases, with 15 bases between. The CDR3 has 16 residues. Per germline, CDR1 SEHNR and CDR2 FQNEAQ (reference sequence). The CDR3 nucleotides are TGTGCCAGCAGCTTAGGAGCCTTGACTCGGGCCGGGGAGCTGTTTTTT. Its protein product is CASSLGALTRAGELFF.

In this sample, this clone turned up once. This chain connects TRBV5-1 to TRBJ2-7, with D perhaps TRBD1 (6 bases). The CDR3 covers 15 residues. Looked up from germline, CDR1 is SGHRS and CDR2 is YFSETQ. Trimming left V 0 bases short and J 2 bases short, with 12 bases between. The CDR3 is CASSLVSQGTYEQYF. Written as DNA, the CDR3 is TGCGCCAGCAGCTTGGTGTCCCAGGGGACCTACGAGCAGTACTTC. Together with reference TRBV5-1 and TRBJ2-7, the CDR3 gives the full variable domain: KAGVTQTPRYLIKTRGQQVTLSCSPISGHRSVSWYQQTPGQGLQFLFEYFSETQRNKGNFPGRFSGRQFSNSRSEMNVSTLELGDSALYLCASSLVSQGTYEQYFGPGTRLTVT.

V and J are TRBV7-3 and TRBJ1-5; 9 positions match TRBD1. V lost 5 bases and J lost 4; bases outside the gene matches: 9. CDR3 size: 16 residues. From germline, CDR1 is SGHTA and CDR2 FQGTGA. The DNA of the CDR3 is TGTGCCAGCAGCCCCTTCGCTGGGACAGGGAATCAGCCCCAGCATTTT. Residues: CASSPFAGTGNQPQHF. The variable domain in full, completed from reference TRBV7-3 and TRBJ1-5, reads GAGVSQTPSNKVTEKGKYVELRCDPISGHTALYWYRQSLGQGPEFLIYFQGTGAADDSGLPNDRFFAVRPEGSVSTLKIQRTERGDSAVYLCASSPFAGTGNQPQHFGDGTRLSIL.

The rearrangement links TRBV10-3 to TRBJ2-1; 7 bases agree with TRBD2. With V trimmed by 10 bases and J by 0 bases, 6 bases remained unmatched. The CDR3 loop spans 14 amino acids. Germline lookup yields CDR1 ENHRY and CDR2 SYGVKD. The CDR3 DNA reads TGTGCCACCGAACAGCGGGGCTCCTACAATGAGCAGTTCTTC. Amino acid sequence: CATEQRGSYNEQFF.

The V and J genes are TRBV13 and TRBJ1-5; 7 nucleotides align to TRBD1. Germline lookup yields CDR1 PRHDT and CDR2 FYEKMQ (reference sequence). The CDR3 covers 13 residues. After removal of 5 bases from V and 7 bases from J, the junction contained 5 bases not matched to a gene. The CDR3 region is CASSQTGKQPQHF. CDR3 in DNA: TGTGCCAGCAGCCAGACAGGGAAACAGCCCCAGCATTTT. Full variable domain (remainder filled in from reference TRBV13 and TRBJ1-5): AAGVIQSPRHLIKEKRETATLKCYPIPRHDTVYWYQQGPGQDPQFLISFYEKMQSDKGSIPDRFSAQQFSDYHSELNMSSLELGDSALYFCASSQTGKQPQHFGDGTRLSIL.

CDR3 sequence: CASSLYQGASQPQHF. CDR3 coding DNA: TGTGCCAGCAGCTTGTATCAGGGGGCTTCTCAGCCCCAGCATTTT. The chain recombines TRBV7-2 with TRBJ1-5; 8 bases match TRBD1. V dropped 3 bases and J dropped 6; count of bases not matched to a gene: 7. Germline lookup yields CDR1 SGHTA and CDR2 FQGNSA. This CDR3 spans 15 amino acids.

The gene calls are TRBV5-1 and TRBJ2-1; 8 nucleotides match TRBD2. V lost 0 bases and J lost 1; bases outside the gene matches: 9. Germline loops: CDR1 SGHRS, CDR2 YFSETQ. CDR3 length: 18 amino acids. The CDR3 is CASSLATSGKPSYNEQFF. CDR3 in DNA: TGCGCCAGCAGCTTGGCCACTAGCGGCAAACCATCCTACAATGAGCAGTTCTTC.

This clone was counted only a few times. The chain joins TRBV11-3 to TRBJ2-1; TRBD2 matches 10 bases. The length of the CDR3 is 17 residues. V gave up 5 bases and J gave up 1 base; unmatched junction bases: 8. Germline loops: CDR1 SGHNT, CDR2 YENEEA. The CDR3 region has the DNA TGTGCCAGCAGCCCCGGGACTAGCGTTGTGTCCTACAATGAGCAGTTCTTC. Its translation is CASSPGTSVVSYNEQFF.

This chain links TRBV29-1 with TRBJ2-7, with a weak D call TRBD2 (5 bases). With 7 bases removed from V and 6 bases from J, the gap between germline ends came to 16 bases. The CDR3 length is 12 residues. Germline V lookup: CDR1 SQVTM, CDR2 ANQGSEA. The CDR3 region is CSASGLAGEQYF. CDR3 nucleotides: TGCAGCGCCTCTGGGCTAGCCGGCGAGCAGTACTTC.

The V and J genes are TRBV5-4 and TRBJ2-1; TRBD2 aligns across 7 bases. The V gene's germline CDR1 is SGHNT and CDR2 YYREEE (reference sequence). J lost 4 bases, V lost 2 bases, and 6 bases had no gene match. This CDR3 is built from 15 residues. CDR3 sequence reads: CASSFNAGEYNEQFF. As DNA, the CDR3 is TGTGCCAGCAGCTTCAATGCGGGAGAATACAATGAGCAGTTCTTC.

The gene calls are TRBV4-2 and TRBJ2-7; 7 bases align to TRBD1. Per germline, CDR1 LGHNA and CDR2 YNFKEQ. This CDR3 has 17 amino acids. Losses at the gene ends were 3 bases for V and 5 bases for J; bases not matched to a gene: 16. DNA of the CDR3: TGTGCCAGCAGCCACGTAAAGGGGGCAGCCGGTCGTAACGAGCAGTACTTC. Translating gives CASSHVKGAAGRNEQYF.

V usage is TRBV7-2 and J usage is TRBJ1-5; D gene unclear. Germline V gives CDR1 SGHTA, CDR2 FQGNSA. Deletions cut 1 base from V and 5 bases from J, with 18 bases between. The CDR3 spans 17 residues. Written as DNA, the CDR3 is TGTGCCAGCAGCTTAGATGACGGCAGGAACGATTATCAGCCCCAGCATTTT. Amino acid sequence: CASSLDDGRNDYQPQHF.

This clone was counted once. This chain uses TRBV6-4 with TRBJ2-7; 10 bases line up with TRBD1. With V trimmed by 2 bases and J by 6 bases, 13 bases remained unmatched. CDR1 MRHNA and CDR2 SNTAGT come from the germline V gene. There are 17 residues in the CDR3. The CDR3 here is CASSDVSRTGGFGEQYF. DNA of the CDR3: TGTGCCAGCAGTGACGTGAGCCGGACAGGGGGGTTTGGCGAGCAGTACTTC.

This sequence joins TRBV2 and TRBJ2-7, with TRBD1 identical over 8 bases. Germline V gene data show CDR1 as SNHLY and CDR2 as FYNNEI. V lost 3 bases and J lost 3; bases outside the gene matches: 7. The CDR3 runs 15 residues. This CDR3 is CASSDMTGAGYEQYF. For the CDR3, the DNA is TGTGCCAGCAGTGATATGACAGGGGCAGGCTACGAGCAGTACTTC.